The next 14 T cell receptor beta chains were all read from a single sample in a study of control samples from healthy donors and cancer patients (dated by TCRdb to about 2020). Libraries came from the immunoSEQ multiplex PCR assay. Here the immuneACCESS table is served through TCRdb, limited to in-frame sequences with V and J called. Missing clones are a known gap in these copies; in checked studies unresolved V genes cover under half, and the rest lacks a known reason. Counted in this sample were about 170,000 clones; 91% of them appeared once. Of the sample, approximately 1.4% falls within the top ten clones. Specimen: blood. These receptors came from a woman in her twenties or thirties in good health.

The V and J genes are TRBV6-4 and TRBJ2-7, with TRBD2 as a possible D gene (5 bases). The CDR3 runs 15 residues. Germline CDR1 and CDR2: MRHNA and SNTAGT. The ends were cut back, 3 bases at V and 0 bases at J, with 12 bases in the middle. The chain's CDR3 is CASSEGGDNSYEQYF. Written as DNA, the CDR3 is TGTGCCAGCAGTGAAGGAGGAGACAACTCCTACGAGCAGTACTTC.

Here the CDR3 reads CASRKANTEAFF. CDR3 coding DNA: TGTGCCAGTAGGAAGGCGAACACTGAAGCTTTCTTT. The chain has TRBV19 and TRBJ1-1; D gene ambiguous. CDR3 length equals 12 residues. Germline-derived CDR1 and CDR2 are LNHDA and SQIVND (reference sequence). Deletions cut 6 bases from V and 1 base from J, with 6 bases between.

With regard to this clone: The junction and the germline gene differ at one end; a read error may be behind it. V and J are TRBV13 and TRBJ1-1, with 8 bases matching TRBD1. CDR3 length: 13 amino acids. CDR1 PRHDT and CDR2 FYEKMQ come from the germline V gene (reference sequence). In DNA, the CDR3 is TGTGCCAGCAGCGCGGACAGGGACACTAAAGCTTTCTTT. Its translation: CASSADRDTKAFF.

This clone occurred once. The chain combines TRBV25-1 with TRBJ1-2, with D perhaps TRBD1 (5 bases). Trimming stripped 5 bases from V and 3 bases from J, with 16 bases between. The germline V gene has CDR1 MGHDK and CDR2 SYGVNS. The CDR3 totals 15 residues. CDR3 sequence (DNA): TGTGCCAGCAGTTCCCACCAGGGTGGCGACTATGGCTACACCTTC. Protein product: CASSSHQGGDYGYTF.

The rearrangement joins TRBV29-1 to TRBJ2-7; 10 nucleotides agree with TRBD2. The CDR3 is made up of 14 amino acids. The germline gives CDR1 SQVTM, CDR2 ANQGSEA. The ends lost 2 bases at V and 3 bases at J; junction bases unmatched: 4. This chain's CDR3 is CSVESPSGSYEQYF. For the CDR3, the DNA is TGCAGCGTTGAAAGCCCTAGCGGGAGCTACGAGCAGTACTTC.

The chain links TRBV6-5 to TRBJ2-1; D is unclear. Trimming took off 0 bases at V and 3 bases at J, with 6 bases between the two ends. From germline, CDR1 is MNHEY and CDR2 SVGAGI. The length of the CDR3 is 14 residues. CDR3 protein: CASSYSLGYNEQFF. As DNA, the CDR3 is TGTGCCAGCAGTTACTCTCTAGGCTACAATGAGCAGTTCTTC.

The V call is TRBV9, the J call TRBJ2-7; D is unclear. Deletions cut 3 bases from V and 3 bases from J, with 10 bases between. The germline gives CDR1 SGDLS, CDR2 YYNGEE. The CDR3 length is 13 residues. The CDR3 is CASSDSTGYEQYF. The CDR3 region has the DNA TGTGCCAGCAGCGACTCCACGGGCTACGAGCAGTACTTC.

DNA for the CDR3: TGTGCCAGTAGTGGATTACAGGGGGAGACCCAGTACTTC. It is translated as CASSGLQGETQYF. V gene TRBV19 combines with J gene TRBJ2-5; 7 bases fit TRBD1. Germline CDR1 LNHDA, CDR2 SQIVND (reference sequence). Trimming cost V 5 bases and J 5 bases; bases outside gene matches: 5. This CDR3 is built from 13 residues.

The V and J genes are TRBV6-2 or TRBV6-3 and TRBJ2-7; D may be TRBD1 or TRBD2 (5 bases each). This CDR3 is built from 15 residues. In germline, CDR1 is MNHEY, CDR2 SVGEGT. V dropped 5 bases and J dropped 0 bases, with 14 bases sitting between them. Written as DNA, the CDR3 is TGTGCCAGCAGTCACGGGGACGGCAGCTCCTACGAGCAGTACTTC. Residues: CASSHGDGSSYEQYF.

The rearrangement joins TRBV5-1 to TRBJ2-3; possibly TRBD2 for D (6 bases). This CDR3 spans 17 amino acids. From germline, CDR1 is SGHRS and CDR2 YFSETQ. Trimming cost V 0 bases and J 0 bases, with 14 bases left between them. CDR3 sequence reads: CASSLGYLGLSTDTQYF. CDR3 in DNA: TGCGCCAGCAGCTTGGGGTATTTGGGACTTAGCACAGATACGCAGTATTTT. The variable domain in full, with the rest retrieved from reference TRBV5-1 and TRBJ2-3, is KAGVTQTPRYLIKTRGQQVTLSCSPISGHRSVSWYQQTPGQGLQFLFEYFSETQRNKGNFPGRFSGRQFSNSRSEMNVSTLELGDSALYLCASSLGYLGLSTDTQYFGPGTRLTVL.

V usage is TRBV28 and J usage is TRBJ2-6; TRBD1 is a possible D gene (5 bases). Germline CDR1 MDHEN, CDR2 SYDVKM. Trimming removed 7 bases from V and 0 bases from J, with 13 bases in between. This CDR3 has 16 residues. The CDR3 coding sequence is TGTGCCAGCACCTTGGGGCAGCCCTCTGGGGCCAACGTCCTGACTTTC. Its protein product is CASTLGQPSGANVLTF.

The V gene is TRBV24-1, the J gene TRBJ2-1; perhaps TRBD2 as D (6 bases). With 1 base removed from V and 2 bases from J, the gap between germline ends came to 14 bases. This CDR3 is 17 amino acids long. Germline V gene data show CDR1 as KGHDR and CDR2 as SFDVKD. The CDR3 sequence is CATSDLGGRGTYNEQFF. The CDR3 DNA reads TGTGCCACCAGTGATTTAGGAGGGAGAGGAACCTACAATGAGCAGTTCTTC.

In regard to this clone: A read error may account for a junction end that differs from germline. This chain uses TRBV7-7 with TRBJ2-2; TRBD2 matches at 11 bases. Per the germline V gene, CDR1 is SSHAT and CDR2 is FNYEAQ (reference sequence). There are 16 residues in the CDR3. In nucleotides, the CDR3 is TGTGCCAGCAGCCTAGCGGGGGGACCGAACACCGGGGAGCTGTTTTTT. It codes for CASSLAGGPNTGELFF.

V is TRBV11-1 and J is TRBJ1-1, with D possibly TRBD1 on 6 matching bases. Per germline, CDR1 SGHAT and CDR2 FQDESV (reference sequence). CDR3 length: 14 residues. The V gene lost 4 bases and the J gene lost 4 bases, with 13 bases spanning the gap. This CDR3 reads CASSSAGEGTEAFF. DNA for the CDR3: TGTGCCAGCAGCTCAGCAGGGGAGGGCACTGAAGCTTTCTTT.